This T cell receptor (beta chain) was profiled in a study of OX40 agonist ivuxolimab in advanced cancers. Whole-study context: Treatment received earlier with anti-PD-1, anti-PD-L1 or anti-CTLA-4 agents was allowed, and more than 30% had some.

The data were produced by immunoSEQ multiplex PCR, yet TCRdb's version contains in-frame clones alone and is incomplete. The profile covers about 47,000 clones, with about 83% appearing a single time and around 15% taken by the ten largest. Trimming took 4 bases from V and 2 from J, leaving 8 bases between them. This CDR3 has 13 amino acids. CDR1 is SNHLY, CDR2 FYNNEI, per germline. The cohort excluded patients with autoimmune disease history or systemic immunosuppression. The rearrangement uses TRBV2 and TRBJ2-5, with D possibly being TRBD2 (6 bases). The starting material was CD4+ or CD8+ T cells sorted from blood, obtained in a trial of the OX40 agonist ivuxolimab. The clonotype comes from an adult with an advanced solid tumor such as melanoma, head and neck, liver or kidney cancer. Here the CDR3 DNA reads TGTGCCAGCAGTGGGGGGGAACAAGAGACCCAGTACTTC. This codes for CASSGGEQETQYF.